Below, 23 T cell receptor beta chains from the same sample are listed, as sequenced in a study of cytomegalovirus exposure and HLA in healthy donors. The PCR employed 60 Vbeta primers together with 13 Jbeta primers. The protocol was immunoSEQ multiplex PCR, while the TCRdb copy is restricted to in-frame clones and leaves out a portion. The sample carries 75,000 to 100,000 clones, roughly 74% recorded once. Material: PBMCs. Source of these receptors: a female donor in good health and CMV-seropositive.

V and J are TRBV6-5 and TRBJ2-2; D not certain. This CDR3 comprises 14 residues. V lost 6 bases and J lost 5, with 13 bases in between. The germline gives CDR1 MNHEY, CDR2 SVGAGI. The CDR3 protein is CASSRDPATGELFF. The DNA of the CDR3 is TGTGCCAGCAGCCGCGACCCAGCGACCGGGGAGCTGTTTTTT.

Only one count was recorded for this clone. The chain links TRBV28 to TRBJ1-2; 7 nucleotides align to TRBD1. The germline CDR1 and CDR2 sequences are MDHEN and SYDVKM. The length of the CDR3 is 13 residues. After removal of 3 bases from V and 8 bases from J, the junction contained 6 bases not matched to a gene. CDR3 bases: TGTGCCAGCAGTTTGGGCCAGGGGGGCGGCTACACCTTC. It encodes CASSLGQGGGYTF.

The gene calls are TRBV28 and TRBJ2-5, with 7 positions matching TRBD2. Germline-derived CDR1 and CDR2 are MDHEN and SYDVKM. The junction had 7 bases not matched to a gene; V was cut back by 4 bases and J by 2 bases. The CDR3 sequence is 15 residues long. CDR3 nucleotides: TGTGCCAGCAGTTCAGGACTAGAGCGGCAAGAGACCCAGTACTTC. Encoded protein: CASSSGLERQETQYF.

In its sample, this clone was seen once. In DNA form, the CDR3 reads TGTGCCTGGAGTGTACTCGGGAACACCGGGGAGCTGTTTTTT. This codes for CAWSVLGNTGELFF. The chain has TRBV30 and TRBJ2-2; no firm D call. The CDR3 totals 14 residues. Per the germline V gene, CDR1 is GTSNPN and CDR2 is SVGIG (reference sequence). Trimming cost V 0 bases and J 1 base, with 6 bases left between them.

This chain joins TRBV9 and TRBJ2-2, with D unclear. Germline V gives CDR1 SGDLS, CDR2 YYNGEE. The CDR3 sequence is 14 residues long. Trimming cost V 1 base and J 3 bases, with 7 bases left between them. The CDR3 region has the DNA TGTGCCAGCAGCGTAACAATTTACACCGGGGAGCTGTTTTTT. Protein sequence: CASSVTIYTGELFF.

This sequence joins TRBV6-1 and TRBJ2-2; TRBD2 aligns across 8 bases. The ends lost 8 bases at V and 4 bases at J; junction bases unmatched: 9. CDR1 MNHNS and CDR2 SASEGT come from the germline V gene. CDR3 length equals 15 residues. The CDR3 sequence is CASGRGLDGTGELFF. CDR3 DNA sequence: TGTGCCAGCGGTAGGGGACTAGACGGCACCGGGGAGCTGTTTTTT.

This clone appeared a single time. V is TRBV19 and J is TRBJ2-3; D gene unclear. Looked up from germline, CDR1 is LNHDA and CDR2 is SQIVND (reference sequence). This CDR3 spans 13 amino acids. Deletions cut 8 bases from V and 0 bases from J, with 9 bases between. The CDR3 sequence is CASATFSTDTQYF. The CDR3 bases are TGTGCCAGTGCGACATTTAGCACAGATACGCAGTATTTT.

The V and J genes are TRBV4-1 and TRBJ2-1; possible D gene TRBD1, 6 bases. V was shortened by 2 bases and J by 9 bases, with 20 bases between the two germline ends. Germline V gene lookup returns CDR1 MGHRA and CDR2 YSYEKL. The CDR3 runs 16 residues. CDR3: CASSQTQGGLPGEQFF. The CDR3 DNA sequence: TGCGCCAGCAGCCAAACTCAAGGGGGTCTGCCAGGTGAGCAGTTCTTC.

The chain employs TRBV7-9 and TRBJ2-5; 11 positions match TRBD2. V lost 5 bases, J lost 1 base, and 3 bases stayed unmatched. Germline lookup yields CDR1 SEHNR and CDR2 FQNEAQ (reference sequence). The CDR3 is 15 residues long. CDR3 sequence: CASSRTSGSQETQYF. In DNA, the CDR3 is TGTGCCAGCAGCCGGACTAGCGGGTCCCAAGAGACCCAGTACTTC.

The CDR3 sequence: CSIDRGNEKLFF. The CDR3 nucleotides read TGCAGCATAGACAGGGGTAATGAAAAACTGTTTTTT. V gene TRBV29-1 combines with J gene TRBJ1-4, with TRBD1 identical over 8 bases. The CDR3 loop spans 12 amino acids. CDR1 is SQVTM and CDR2 is ANQGSEA in the germline V gene. V was pared by 8 bases and J by 4 bases, with 3 bases of the junction left unmatched.

This clone was observed a handful of times. The gene calls are TRBV5-6 and TRBJ2-2; TRBD1 might be the D (6 bases). With 0 bases removed from V and 4 bases from J, the gap between germline ends came to 7 bases. Per germline, CDR1 SGHDT and CDR2 YYEEEE. This CDR3 comprises 14 residues. CDR3 sequence reads: CASSLGTVTGELFF. CDR3 DNA sequence: TGTGCCAGCAGCTTGGGGACAGTCACCGGGGAGCTGTTTTTT.

The rearrangement joins TRBV28 to TRBJ1-5, with TRBD1 identical over 8 bases. The CDR3 spans 14 residues. CDR1 and CDR2 from the germline V gene are MDHEN and SYDVKM. The ends lost 5 bases at V and 6 bases at J; junction bases unmatched: 6. The DNA for the CDR3 is TGTGCCAGCAGTCGATCAGGGGGCTTTCAGCCCCAGCATTTT. Protein product: CASSRSGGFQPQHF.

The chain joins TRBV6-1 to TRBJ1-5; D gene ambiguous. Germline CDR1 reads MNHNS; CDR2 reads SASEGT. Trimming took off 4 bases at V and 8 bases at J, with 21 bases between the two ends. This CDR3 spans 16 amino acids. The CDR3 loop reads CASSAFAGMVIEPQHF. CDR3 coding DNA: TGTGCCAGCAGTGCCTTTGCGGGAATGGTTATCGAGCCCCAGCATTTT.

The V and J genes are TRBV5-1 and TRBJ2-5, with 8 positions matching TRBD1. The germline V gene encodes CDR1 SGHRS and CDR2 YFSETQ. With V trimmed by 4 bases and J by 3 bases, 5 bases remained unmatched. This CDR3 is 14 amino acids long. The chain's CDR3 is CASSKGQGKETQYF. In DNA, the CDR3 is TGCGCCAGCAGCAAAGGACAGGGCAAAGAGACCCAGTACTTC.

V is TRBV19 and J is TRBJ2-3, with 7 bases that match TRBD2. The germline V gene encodes CDR1 LNHDA and CDR2 SQIVND (reference sequence). V dropped 5 bases and J dropped 5; count of bases not matched to a gene: 1. The CDR3 length is 12 residues. The CDR3 DNA follows: TGTGCCAGTAGTCCTAGCGGAGATACGCAGTATTTT. It specifies CASSPSGDTQYF.

This chain uses TRBV7-3 with TRBJ2-3; 7 bases are a match to TRBD2. CDR3 length equals 13 residues. Germline-derived CDR1 and CDR2 are SGHTA and FQGTGA. V lost 6 bases and J lost 4; bases outside the gene matches: 4. The CDR3 coding sequence is TGTGCCAGCAGTCTTACTAGCGCAGATACGCAGTATTTT. It translates to CASSLTSADTQYF. Full variable domain (remainder filled in from reference TRBV7-3 and TRBJ2-3): GAGVSQTPSNKVTEKGKYVELRCDPISGHTALYWYRQSLGQGPEFLIYFQGTGAADDSGLPNDRFFAVRPEGSVSTLKIQRTERGDSAVYLCASSLTSADTQYFGPGTRLTVL.

This clone was counted between two and nine times. The rearrangement joins TRBV7-3 to TRBJ2-1, with D perhaps TRBD1 (6 bases). The CDR3 has 14 amino acids. The V end lost 1 base, the J end lost 8 bases, and 12 bases lay between the germline ends. Per germline, CDR1 SGHTA and CDR2 FQGTGA. The CDR3 sequence: CASSLIGRGDEQFF. The CDR3 region has the DNA TGTGCCAGCAGCTTAATCGGCAGGGGCGATGAGCAGTTCTTC. Full variable domain (missing parts from reference TRBV7-3 and TRBJ2-1): GAGVSQTPSNKVTEKGKYVELRCDPISGHTALYWYRQSLGQGPEFLIYFQGTGAADDSGLPNDRFFAVRPEGSVSTLKIQRTERGDSAVYLCASSLIGRGDEQFFGPGTRLTVL.

The chain combines TRBV9 with TRBJ1-4, with D possibly TRBD1 on 6 matching bases. V was trimmed by 4 bases and J by 2 bases, leaving 9 bases between them. CDR3 length: 14 amino acids. The germline gives CDR1 SGDLS, CDR2 YYNGEE. CDR3 DNA sequence: TGTGCCAGCAGCTACCAGGGGACTAATGAAAAACTGTTTTTT. Protein sequence: CASSYQGTNEKLFF.

V gene TRBV5-1 combines with J gene TRBJ2-7; TRBD1 matches 8 bases. Germline V gene data show CDR1 as SGHRS and CDR2 as YFSETQ. The CDR3 loop spans 15 amino acids. V dropped 4 bases and J dropped 1; count of bases not matched to a gene: 7. CDR3 sequence: CASSHGQGLSYEQYF. The CDR3 region has the DNA TGCGCCAGCAGCCATGGACAGGGCCTTTCCTACGAGCAGTACTTC.

Only one count was recorded for this clone. The rearrangement uses TRBV30 and TRBJ2-6, with TRBD1 matching over 7 bases. Germline V gene data show CDR1 as GTSNPN and CDR2 as SVGIG (reference sequence). The CDR3 is 14 residues long. Trimming took 7 bases from V and 5 from J; bases not matched to a gene: 8. In DNA, the CDR3 is TGTGCCTCCCCGACAGGGTCGAGGGCCAACGTCCTGACTTTC. Translation gives CASPTGSRANVLTF.

This clone has just a few counts. The V and J genes are TRBV6-6 and TRBJ1-6, with D unclear. Germline values: CDR1 MNHNY, CDR2 SVGAGI (reference sequence). Trimming shortened V by 2 bases and J by 7 bases, and 6 bases separated the two germline ends. This CDR3 comprises 13 residues. CDR3 bases: TGTGCCAGCAGTTACGGAGCCAATTCACCCCTCCACTTT. It translates to CASSYGANSPLHF.

The chain is built from TRBV5-4 and TRBJ2-7; D uncertain. The ends were cut back, 0 bases at V and 3 bases at J, with 10 bases in the middle. CDR1 and CDR2 (germline): SGHNT, YYREEE (reference sequence). There are 14 residues in the CDR3. The CDR3 nucleotides are TGTGCCAGCAGCTTGGACGGCGGCTACTACGAGCAGTACTTC. Protein product: CASSLDGGYYEQYF.

V gene TRBV28 combines with J gene TRBJ2-7; tentatively, D is TRBD2 (7 bases). Germline V gene data show CDR1 as MDHEN and CDR2 as SYDVKM. Trimming took off 2 bases at V and 0 bases at J, with 11 bases between the two ends. This CDR3 contains 15 residues. CDR3 in DNA: TGTGCCAGCAGTTTACGGGGGGCATTCTCCTACGAGCAGTACTTC. Translation gives CASSLRGAFSYEQYF.